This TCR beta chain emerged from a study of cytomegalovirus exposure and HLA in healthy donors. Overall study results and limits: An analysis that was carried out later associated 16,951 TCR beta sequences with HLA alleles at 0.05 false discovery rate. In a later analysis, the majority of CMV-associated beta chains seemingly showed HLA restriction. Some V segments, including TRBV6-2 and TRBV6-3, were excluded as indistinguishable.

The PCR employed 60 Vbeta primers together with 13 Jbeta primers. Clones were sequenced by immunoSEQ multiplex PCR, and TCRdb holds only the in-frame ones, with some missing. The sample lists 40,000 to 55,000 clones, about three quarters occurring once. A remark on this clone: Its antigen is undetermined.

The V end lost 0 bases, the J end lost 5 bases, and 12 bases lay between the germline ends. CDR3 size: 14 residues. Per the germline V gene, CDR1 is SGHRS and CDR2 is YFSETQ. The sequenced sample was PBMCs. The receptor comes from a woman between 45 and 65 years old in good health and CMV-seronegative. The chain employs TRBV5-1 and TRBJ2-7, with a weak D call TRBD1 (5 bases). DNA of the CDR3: TGCGCCAGCAGCTTGGTCCCCGACAGCCACGAGCAGTACTTC. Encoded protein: CASSLVPDSHEQYF.